This TCR beta chain was captured by sequencing in a study of OX40 agonist ivuxolimab in advanced cancers. Broader study findings: At 0.1 to 3.0 mg/kg and by week 6, CD4+ and CD8+ T cells in the blood had expanded clonally.

Regarding this clone: Its antigen is unidentified. The junction departs from the called germline gene at one end, perhaps through a read error.

TCRdb keeps only in-frame clones here, not all; method: immunoSEQ multiplex PCR. This sample has about 61,000 clones; approximately 90% occur once, and the top ten carry approximately 1.3%. The germline gives CDR1 GTSNPN, CDR2 SVGIG (reference sequence). CDR3 length: 14 amino acids. V and J are TRBV30 and TRBJ1-4; possible D gene TRBD1, 5 bases. Specimen: CD4+ or CD8+ T cells sorted from blood, collected in a trial of the OX40 agonist ivuxolimab. The TCR originated in an adult with an advanced solid tumor such as melanoma, head and neck, liver or kidney cancer. The CDR3 protein is CTWRRTQLNEKLFF. Here the CDR3 DNA reads TGTACCTGGAGGCGGACACAGCTTAATGAAAAACTGTTTTTT. Drawing the rest from reference TRBV30 and TRBJ1-4, the complete variable domain is SQTIHQWPATLVQPVGSPLSLECTVEGTSNPNLYWYRQAAGRGLQLLFYSVGIGQISSEVPQNLSASRPQDRQFILSSKKLLLSDSGFYLCTWRRTQLNEKLFFGSGTQLSVL.